These T cell receptor beta chains were read from a single sample in a study of immune characterization of retroperitoneal liposarcoma. TCRdb re-called the PCR reads through MiXCR, storing one row per CDR3 protein. The sample shows 8,500 to 14,000 distinct CDR3 sequences, around half of them seen only once. Sequenced material: tumor tissue. The receptors derive from a female donor with retroperitoneal liposarcoma. Both conserved end residues are part of each CDR3. The D gene is left open where the match is weak. The size field is filled for only some rows; it gives once, few, many or a size class.

v_gene: TRBV6-1; j_gene: TRBJ2-7; abundance: medium-sized; d_gene: TRBD1; CDR3aa: CASRRDRESSYEQYF; CDR3nt: TGTGCCAGCAGGAGGGACAGGGAGAGCTCCTACGAGCAGTACTTC
v_gene: TRBV7-6; j_gene: TRBJ2-1; abundance: few; d_gene: NA; CDR3aa: CASSSAYNEQFF; CDR3nt: TGTGCCAGCAGTTCCGCTTACAATGAGCAGTTCTTC
v_gene: TRBV7-6; j_gene: TRBJ2-1; abundance: NA; d_gene: NA; CDR3aa: CASSLDEGPTYEQFF; CDR3nt: TGTGCCAGCAGCTTAGATGAGGGGCCCACCTACGAGCAGTTCTTC
v_gene: TRBV6-1; j_gene: TRBJ2-7; abundance: medium-sized; d_gene: TRBD1; CDR3aa: CASSEYNWGQGSYEQYF; CDR3nt: TGTGCCAGCAGTGAATATAACTGGGGACAGGGCTCCTACGAGCAGTACTTC
v_gene: TRBV7-2; j_gene: TRBJ1-6; abundance: few; d_gene: NA; CDR3aa: CASSLDPGIFSPLHF; CDR3nt: TGTGCCAGCAGCTTAGACCCAGGGATATTTTCACCCCTCCACTTT
v_gene: TRBV7-2; j_gene: TRBJ2-7; abundance: NA; d_gene: TRBD2; CDR3aa: CASSIGGSLYEQYF; CDR3nt: TGTGCCAGCAGCATCGGGGGGAGCCTCTACGAGCAGTACTTC
v_gene: TRBV6-6; j_gene: TRBJ2-5; abundance: NA; d_gene: TRBD1; CDR3aa: CASSYSQDRGYQETQYF; CDR3nt: TGTGCCAGCAGTTACAGTCAGGACAGGGGGTACCAAGAGACCCAGTACTTC
v_gene: TRBV7-8; j_gene: TRBJ2-1; abundance: NA; d_gene: NA; CDR3aa: CASSLTRENIQFF; CDR3nt: TGTGCCAGCAGCTTAACCCGGGAAAACATTCAGTTCTTC
v_gene: TRBV11-1; j_gene: TRBJ2-1; abundance: few; d_gene: TRBD1; CDR3aa: CASSRRGPWETQFF; CDR3nt: TGTGCCAGCAGCAGAAGGGGGCCTTGGGAGACCCAGTTCTTC
v_gene: TRBV6-2/TRBV6-3; j_gene: TRBJ2-1; abundance: few; d_gene: NA; CDR3aa: CASGVGGGIRRGQFF; CDR3nt: TGTGCCAGCGGGGTGGGGGGCGGGATACGTCGGGGGCAGTTCTTC
v_gene: TRBV6-6; j_gene: TRBJ2-3; abundance: NA; d_gene: NA; CDR3aa: CASGGILPDTQYF; CDR3nt: TGTGCCAGCGGGGGGATTCTACCAGATACGCAGTATTTT
v_gene: TRBV7-8; j_gene: TRBJ2-7; abundance: NA; d_gene: NA; CDR3aa: CASSLSQGGRTYNEQYF; CDR3nt: TGTGCCAGCAGCTTAAGCCAGGGCGGCCGTACCTACAATGAGCAGTACTTC
v_gene: TRBV27; j_gene: TRBJ2-3; abundance: NA; d_gene: NA; CDR3aa: CASSARHGTQYF; CDR3nt: TGTGCCAGCAGTGCCCGTCATGGTACGCAGTATTTT
v_gene: TRBV27; j_gene: TRBJ2-1; abundance: few; d_gene: TRBD2; CDR3aa: CASSTGLARSGRYNEQFF; CDR3nt: TGTGCCAGCAGTACGGGACTAGCCAGATCAGGACGCTACAATGAGCAGTTCTTC
v_gene: TRBV6-1; j_gene: TRBJ2-4; abundance: once; d_gene: NA; CDR3aa: CASRPPPSGIAKNIQYF; CDR3nt: TGTGCCAGCAGACCACCCCCAAGCGGAATAGCCAAAAACATTCAGTACTTC
v_gene: TRBV27; j_gene: TRBJ1-6; abundance: few; d_gene: TRBD1; CDR3aa: CASSLRDSYSPLHF; CDR3nt: TGTGCCAGCAGTTTAAGGGACAGCTATTCACCCCTCCACTTT
v_gene: TRBV6-1; j_gene: TRBJ2-7; abundance: once; d_gene: TRBD1; CDR3aa: CASSDPRTGRSYEQYF; CDR3nt: TGTGCCAGCAGTGACCCCCGGACAGGGAGGTCATACGAGCAGTACTTC
v_gene: TRBV6-1; j_gene: TRBJ2-7; abundance: few; d_gene: NA; CDR3aa: CASSNTRAEQYF; CDR3nt: TGTGCCAGCAGTAACACCCGAGCGGAGCAGTACTTC
v_gene: TRBV6-1; j_gene: TRBJ2-3; abundance: NA; d_gene: TRBD1; CDR3aa: CASSSAQGTGGADTQYF; CDR3nt: TGTGCCAGCAGTTCCGCCCAGGGGACAGGGGGCGCAGATACGCAGTATTTT
v_gene: TRBV7-6; j_gene: TRBJ2-1; abundance: medium-sized; d_gene: NA; CDR3aa: CASSLVSYEQFF; CDR3nt: TGTGCCAGCAGCTTAGTTTCCTACGAGCAGTTCTTC
v_gene: TRBV4-1; j_gene: TRBJ2-7; abundance: few; d_gene: TRBD2; CDR3aa: CASSQELREGGEQYF; CDR3nt: TGCGCCAGCAGCCAAGAGCTGCGGGAGGGCGGCGAGCAGTACTTC
v_gene: TRBV6-1; j_gene: TRBJ2-7; abundance: NA; d_gene: NA; CDR3aa: CASSEADSSYEQYF; CDR3nt: TGTGCCAGCAGTGAAGCGGACAGTTCCTACGAGCAGTACTTC
v_gene: TRBV6-1; j_gene: TRBJ2-5; abundance: medium-sized; d_gene: TRBD1; CDR3aa: CASSDGTGGHNEQYF; CDR3nt: TGTGCCAGCAGTGATGGGACAGGGGGTCACAATGAGCAGTACTTC
v_gene: TRBV12-3/TRBV12-4; j_gene: TRBJ1-6; abundance: NA; d_gene: TRBD1; CDR3aa: CASSAAGGNSPLHF; CDR3nt: TGTGCCAGCAGTGCGGCAGGGGGTAATTCACCCCTCCACTTT
v_gene: TRBV6-1; j_gene: TRBJ1-1; abundance: few; d_gene: TRBD1; CDR3aa: CASSMTTGENTEAFF; CDR3nt: TGTGCCAGCAGTATGACGACAGGGGAGAACACTGAAGCTTTCTTT
v_gene: TRBV6-1; j_gene: TRBJ2-1; abundance: medium-sized; d_gene: TRBD2; CDR3aa: CASSDWTSGVQFF; CDR3nt: TGTGCCAGCAGTGATTGGACTAGCGGGGTCCAGTTCTTC
v_gene: TRBV27; j_gene: TRBJ2-1; abundance: NA; d_gene: TRBD2; CDR3aa: CASRLEGGRYNEQFF; CDR3nt: TGTGCCAGCAGATTAGAGGGAGGGCGTTACAATGAGCAGTTCTTC
v_gene: TRBV6-1; j_gene: TRBJ2-5; abundance: NA; d_gene: NA; CDR3aa: CASRRRAEETQYF; CDR3nt: TGTGCCAGCAGGCGTAGAGCGGAAGAGACCCAGTACTTC
v_gene: TRBV7-6; j_gene: TRBJ2-7; abundance: NA; d_gene: NA; CDR3aa: CASSADTLQQYF; CDR3nt: TGTGCCAGCAGCGCCGACACACTCCAGCAGTACTTC
v_gene: TRBV10-2; j_gene: TRBJ2-6; abundance: many; d_gene: TRBD1; CDR3aa: CASSEGRGRSGANVLTF; CDR3nt: TGCGCCAGCAGTGAGGGCAGGGGGCGGTCTGGGGCCAACGTCCTGACTTTC
v_gene: TRBV27; j_gene: TRBJ2-5; abundance: NA; d_gene: NA; CDR3aa: CASSLFRGATQTQYF; CDR3nt: TGTGCCAGCAGTTTATTTCGGGGGGCCACCCAGACCCAGTACTTC
v_gene: TRBV10-2; j_gene: TRBJ2-1; abundance: NA; d_gene: NA; CDR3aa: CASSGGREKNEQFF; CDR3nt: TGCGCCAGCAGTGGAGGCAGGGAGAAGAATGAGCAGTTCTTC
v_gene: TRBV27; j_gene: TRBJ2-2; abundance: NA; d_gene: TRBD1; CDR3aa: CASRRKETGMSGELFF; CDR3nt: TGTGCCAGCAGGAGAAAAGAGACAGGGATGTCCGGGGAGCTGTTTTTT
v_gene: TRBV7-2; j_gene: TRBJ2-3; abundance: medium-sized; d_gene: NA; CDR3aa: CASSSLSGPTYTQYF; CDR3nt: TGTGCCAGCAGCTCCCTCAGCGGGCCCACCTATACGCAGTATTTT
v_gene: TRBV6-1; j_gene: TRBJ2-5; abundance: NA; d_gene: TRBD1; CDR3aa: CASSLTGADQYF; CDR3nt: TGTGCCAGCAGCCTTACAGGGGCCGATCAGTACTTC
v_gene: TRBV6-1; j_gene: TRBJ2-2; abundance: NA; d_gene: TRBD1; CDR3aa: CASTGQWNTGELFF; CDR3nt: TGTGCCAGCACGGGACAGTGGAACACCGGGGAGCTGTTTTTT
v_gene: TRBV6-1; j_gene: TRBJ2-3; abundance: NA; d_gene: NA; CDR3aa: CANSDWGGGTSTDTQYF; CDR3nt: TGTGCCAACAGTGACTGGGGAGGAGGAACTAGCACAGATACGCAGTATTTT
v_gene: TRBV6-9; j_gene: TRBJ1-4; abundance: NA; d_gene: NA; CDR3aa: CASSLQYSGATNEKLFF; CDR3nt: TGTGCCAGCAGCTTACAATACTCCGGGGCAACTAATGAAAAACTGTTTTTT
v_gene: TRBV12-5; j_gene: TRBJ1-1; abundance: NA; d_gene: NA; CDR3aa: CASGLVLSDLRGPPMNTEAFF; CDR3nt: TGTGCTAGTGGTTTGGTACTATCGGATTTGCGGGGGCCCCCGATGAACACTGAAGCTTTCTTT
v_gene: TRBV6-5; j_gene: TRBJ2-7; abundance: NA; d_gene: TRBD1; CDR3aa: CASSRRDRGSYEQYF; CDR3nt: TGTGCCAGCAGCCGCCGGGACAGGGGTTCCTACGAGCAGTACTTC
v_gene: TRBV10-3; j_gene: TRBJ1-1; abundance: NA; d_gene: NA; CDR3aa: CAISESLGSSTNTEAFF; CDR3nt: TGTGCCATCAGTGAGTCGTTGGGGAGCAGCACGAACACTGAAGCTTTCTTT
v_gene: TRBV7-3; j_gene: TRBJ2-3; abundance: NA; d_gene: NA; CDR3aa: CASSLNYPAGASTDTQYF; CDR3nt: TGTGCCAGCAGCTTAAATTATCCGGCGGGGGCTAGCACAGATACGCAGTATTTT
v_gene: TRBV4-1; j_gene: TRBJ2-1; abundance: NA; d_gene: TRBD1; CDR3aa: CASSPVDRGPYNEQFF; CDR3nt: TGCGCCAGCAGCCCTGTCGACAGGGGCCCCTACAATGAGCAGTTCTTC
v_gene: TRBV6-6; j_gene: TRBJ2-7; abundance: NA; d_gene: NA; CDR3aa: CASREVGYEQYF; CDR3nt: TGTGCCAGCAGGGAGGTCGGGTACGAGCAGTACTTC
v_gene: TRBV27; j_gene: TRBJ2-5; abundance: large; d_gene: TRBD2; CDR3aa: CASRGRGRETQYF; CDR3nt: TGTGCCAGCAGGGGGAGGGGTCGGGAGACCCAGTACTTC